The next 17 T cell receptor beta chains were all read from a single sample in a study of T cell repertoires in cytomegalovirus infection. TCRdb analysed the reads with MiXCR anew, one entry per CDR3 protein. The sample records a few hundred thousand distinct CDR3 sequences, around 27% being singletons. The specimen was PBMCs. These receptor sequences come from a human donor in good health (CMV status not recorded). Some clones in this sample may be carry-over from other donors' samples.

The chain couples TRBV7-2 to TRBJ2-7; D uncertain. This CDR3 is 13 amino acids long. Between the trimmed V and J ends, which lost 2 bases and 5 bases, there was a span of 10 bases. Germline values: CDR1 SGHTA, CDR2 FQGNSA. The CDR3 region is CASSLSGRNEQYV. The CDR3 nucleotides are TGTGCCAGCAGCTTATCTGGAAGGAACGAGCAGTACGTC.

J is TRBJ2-7 and V is TRBV19; 9 nucleotides align to TRBD1. From germline, CDR1 is LNHDA and CDR2 SQIVND (reference sequence). The CDR3 sequence is 15 residues long. The V gene end was trimmed by 0 bases and the J gene end by 2 bases; junction bases not matched to a gene: 2. The chain's CDR3 is CASSIDGTGTYEQYF. The CDR3 bases are TGTGCCAGTAGTATAGATGGGACAGGGACCTACGAGCAGTACTTC. The whole variable domain, remainder taken from reference TRBV19 and TRBJ2-7, is DGGITQSPKYLFRKEGQNVTLSCEQNLNHDAMYWYRQDPGQGLRLIYYSQIVNDFQKGDIAEGYSVSREKKESFPLTVTSAQKNPTAFYLCASSIDGTGTYEQYFGPGTRLTVT.

As DNA, the CDR3 is TGTGCCAGCAGTTATGGGACAGTTCTCTCCTACGAGCAGTACTTC. Translation gives CASSYGTVLSYEQYF. V gene TRBV6-1 combines with J gene TRBJ2-7, with TRBD1 matching 7 bases. V dropped 5 bases and J dropped 0; count of bases not matched to a gene: 7. The CDR3 length is 15 residues. The germline V gene has CDR1 MNHNS and CDR2 SASEGT.

In its sample, this clonotype was seen a few times. The chain employs TRBV7-2 and TRBJ1-3; tentative D call: TRBD1 (6 bases). CDR3 length: 19 amino acids. Germline V CDR1 and CDR2: SGHTA, FQGNSA. The ends were cut back, 4 bases at V and 0 bases at J, with 22 bases in the middle. In nucleotides, the CDR3 is TGTGCCAGCAGCTCGACCCCGGTAATAGGGGGGGGCTCTGGAAACACCATATATTTT. Translating gives CASSSTPVIGGGSGNTIYF.

This chain uses TRBV7-9 with TRBJ2-4, with TRBD2 identical over 10 bases. The CDR3 has 18 amino acids. Per the germline V gene, CDR1 is SEHNR and CDR2 is FQNEAQ (reference sequence). V dropped 3 bases and J dropped 0; count of bases not matched to a gene: 8. The CDR3 bases are TGTGCCAGCAGCTTGCCTAGCGGGAGTGGGGGAGCCAAAAACATTCAGTACTTC. It translates to CASSLPSGSGGAKNIQYF. Filled out from reference TRBV7-9 and TRBJ2-4, the complete variable domain reads DTGVSQNPRHKITKRGQNVTFRCDPISEHNRLYWYRQTLGQGPEFLTYFQNEAQLEKSRLLSDRFSAERPKGSFSTLEIQRTEQGDSAMYLCASSLPSGSGGAKNIQYFGAGTRLSVL.

This clonotype was seen at least ten times. This chain connects TRBV7-6 to TRBJ2-1; 7 nucleotides agree with TRBD2. Per the germline V gene, CDR1 is SGHVS and CDR2 is FNYEAQ. The CDR3 is 16 amino acids. V gave up 5 bases and J gave up 10 bases; unmatched junction bases: 17. CDR3 protein: CASSAWEGSPGDEQFF. The CDR3 nucleotides are TGTGCCAGCAGCGCATGGGAGGGCTCGCCGGGGGACGAGCAGTTCTTC.

The rearrangement joins TRBV5-6 to TRBJ2-1; 7 bases are a match to TRBD2. Losses at the gene ends were 2 bases for V and 0 bases for J; bases not matched to a gene: 8. Looked up from germline, CDR1 is SGHDT and CDR2 is YYEEEE. CDR3 length: 17 amino acids. CDR3 DNA sequence: TGTGCCAGCAGCTTCGGCCTAGCGGAGTCCTCCTACAATGAGCAGTTCTTC. It encodes CASSFGLAESSYNEQFF.

This clonotype was counted between two and nine times. The chain carries TRBV6-6 and TRBJ1-1; D is possibly TRBD1 (6 bases). With 0 bases removed from V and 7 bases from J, the gap between germline ends came to 15 bases. The CDR3 runs 15 residues. Germline CDR1 and CDR2: MNHNY and SVGAGI (reference sequence). In DNA, the CDR3 is TGTGCCAGCAGTTACTCAGGGGGTCAGATGAGTGAAGCTTTCTTT. Protein sequence: CASSYSGGQMSEAFF.

This clonotype has more than one count but fewer than ten. This rearrangement joins TRBV7-2 to TRBJ1-3, with TRBD1 matching over 7 bases. This CDR3 spans 14 amino acids. V was clipped by 1 base and J by 8 bases; unmatched bases: 5. Germline V CDR1 and CDR2: SGHTA, FQGNSA. For the CDR3, the DNA is TGTGCCAGCAGCTTAGGGCCAGGGGGAGACACCATATATTTT. Encoded protein: CASSLGPGGDTIYF.

Points on this clonotype: One end of the junction varies from germline; a read error may be responsible. This sequence joins TRBV29-1 and TRBJ1-6; the match to TRBD1 covers 11 bases. CDR1 is SQVTM and CDR2 is ANQGSEA in the germline V gene. The length of the CDR3 is 15 residues. The CDR3, as DNA: TGCAGCATTGAACCGGACAGGGGGCTGGATTCACCCCTCCACTTT. It translates to CSIEPDRGLDSPLHF.

The chain is built from TRBV12-3 or TRBV12-4 and TRBJ2-2; the D is unclear. This CDR3 is built from 15 residues. V was cut by 2 bases and J by 5 bases, with 12 bases left in between. CDR3 residues: CASSLTGLGTGELFF. Written as DNA, the CDR3 is TGTGCCAGCAGTTTAACGGGCCTGGGGACCGGGGAGCTGTTTTTT.

This clonotype was observed a few times. This chain uses TRBV29-1 with TRBJ1-4, with 8 bases identical to TRBD1. This CDR3 region has 12 residues. The junction had 5 bases not matched to a gene; V was cut back by 7 bases and J by 7 bases. The germline V gene encodes CDR1 SQVTM and CDR2 ANQGSEA. This CDR3 is CSAAGGGEKLFF. The CDR3 DNA reads as TGCAGCGCCGCAGGGGGCGGTGAAAAACTGTTTTTT.

The sample holds a few counts of this clonotype. Here the CDR3 DNA reads TGTGCCAGCTCACCCTCGGACATACGGAACACTGAAGCTTTCTTT. Translated, it gives CASSPSDIRNTEAFF. V usage is TRBV18 and J usage is TRBJ1-1; a weak D match, TRBD1 (5 bases). V was pared by 3 bases and J by 1 base, with 12 bases between. Per germline, CDR1 KGHSH and CDR2 LQKENI. The CDR3 runs 15 residues.

The DNA for the CDR3 is TGTGCTAGTGGTCCCGGACAAGGAGTGGATCAGCCCCAGCATTTT. It yields the protein CASGPGQGVDQPQHF. The chain carries TRBV12-5 and TRBJ1-5; TRBD1 might be the D (5 bases). Germline loops: CDR1 LGHNT, CDR2 FRNRAP. This CDR3 comprises 15 residues. The ends were cut back, 5 bases at V and 5 bases at J, with 16 bases in the middle.

The chain has TRBV12-3 or TRBV12-4 and TRBJ2-3; D is possibly TRBD2 (6 bases). This CDR3 spans 14 amino acids. Trimming took off 6 bases at V and 7 bases at J, with 17 bases between the two ends. For the CDR3, the DNA is TGTGCCAGCAGCCCCCGCGAGGGAGGCCATACGCAGTATTTT. Protein sequence: CASSPREGGHTQYF.

This clonotype was seen at least ten times. J is TRBJ1-6 and V is TRBV28; D is unclear. Per the germline V gene, CDR1 is MDHEN and CDR2 is SYDVKM. The CDR3 runs 18 residues. Trimming removed 3 bases from V and 0 bases from J, with 15 bases in between. The CDR3 loop reads CASSLKLRGSSYNSPLHF. CDR3 nucleotides: TGTGCCAGCAGTTTGAAATTGCGGGGAAGCTCCTATAATTCACCCCTCCACTTT.

V gene TRBV5-6 combines with J gene TRBJ1-6; D is ambiguous. The CDR3 consists of 17 residues. Germline V gene lookup returns CDR1 SGHDT and CDR2 YYEEEE. Trimming took off 3 bases at V and 7 bases at J, with 20 bases between the two ends. The CDR3 coding sequence is TGTGCCAGCAGCTACTTCCCAGTTGCCGGGTGGAATTCACCCCTCCACTTT. This encodes CASSYFPVAGWNSPLHF.